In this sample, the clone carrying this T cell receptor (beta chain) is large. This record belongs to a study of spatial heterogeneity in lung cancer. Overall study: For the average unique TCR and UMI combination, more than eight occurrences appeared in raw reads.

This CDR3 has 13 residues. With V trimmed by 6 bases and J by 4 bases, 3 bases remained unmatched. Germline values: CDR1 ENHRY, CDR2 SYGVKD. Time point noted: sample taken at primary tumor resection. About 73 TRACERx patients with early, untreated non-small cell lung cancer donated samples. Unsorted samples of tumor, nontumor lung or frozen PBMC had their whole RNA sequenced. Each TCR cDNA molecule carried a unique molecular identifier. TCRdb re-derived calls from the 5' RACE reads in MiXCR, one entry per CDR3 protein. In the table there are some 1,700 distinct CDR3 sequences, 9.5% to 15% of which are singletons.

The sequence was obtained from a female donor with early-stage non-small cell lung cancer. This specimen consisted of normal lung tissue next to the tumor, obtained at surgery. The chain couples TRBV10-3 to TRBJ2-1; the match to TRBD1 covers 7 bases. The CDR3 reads CAIRGTEYNEQFF. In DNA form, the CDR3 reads TGTGCCATCAGAGGGACAGAGTACAATGAGCAGTTCTTC.